These T cell receptor beta chains were read from a single sample in a study of T-cell memory formation after mild COVID-19. TCRdb recomputed calls from the 5' RACE reads with MiXCR, one row per CDR3 protein. The sample shows about 500,000 distinct CDR3 sequences, around 21% of them seen only once. The sequenced sample consisted of PBMCs or a T cell subset sorted from them (not recorded which). These receptors originate from an adult woman who had mild COVID-19 (a few samples of this study predate the infection). Cell type and time point are not known. Both conserved end residues are trimmed from each CDR3. The order of the fields is clone size, CDR3 length, V gene, J gene, CDR3 protein. The size entry is marked missing in some rows and otherwise reads once, few, many or a size class.

size: NA
length: 12
V: TRBV9
J: TRBJ2-5
CDR3: ASSVSGTEETQY

size: NA
length: 10
V: TRBV4-2
J: TRBJ2-2
CDR3: ASAQNTGELF

size: NA
length: 11
V: TRBV7-8
J: TRBJ2-7
CDR3: ASSLNMGHEQY

size: NA
length: 12
V: TRBV24-1
J: TRBJ2-1
CDR3: AASSGLSGNEQF

size: NA
length: 14
V: TRBV6-2/TRBV6-3
J: TRBJ2-1
CDR3: ASSYAQGAGVNEQF

size: NA
length: 11
V: TRBV5-1
J: TRBJ2-1
CDR3: ASSLLSDNEQF

size: few
length: 16
V: TRBV24-1
J: TRBJ2-3
CDR3: ATSDRPQAGARTDTQY

size: NA
length: 12
V: TRBV19
J: TRBJ2-2
CDR3: ASSITLAYGELF

size: NA
length: 12
V: TRBV6-2/TRBV6-3
J: TRBJ2-1
CDR3: ASSYQGFWDEQF

size: few
length: 11
V: TRBV4-1
J: TRBJ2-1
CDR3: ASSHQGANEQF

size: NA
length: 13
V: TRBV9
J: TRBJ2-2
CDR3: ASRAGTGLTGELF

size: few
length: 12
V: TRBV12-3/TRBV12-4
J: TRBJ2-3
CDR3: ASAFGGVTDTQY

size: NA
length: 14
V: TRBV6-1
J: TRBJ1-2
CDR3: ASTRTTGIFDYGYT

size: NA
length: 12
V: TRBV27
J: TRBJ1-6
CDR3: ASSPTSIGSPLH

size: few
length: 10
V: TRBV20-1
J: TRBJ2-1
CDR3: SALEGYNEQF

size: NA
length: 15
V: TRBV12-5
J: TRBJ2-1
CDR3: ASGLTRLAGEIYEQF

size: NA
length: 15
V: TRBV12-3/TRBV12-4
J: TRBJ2-3
CDR3: ASSLAGRARSTDTQY

size: NA
length: 15
V: TRBV5-1
J: TRBJ2-6
CDR3: ASSQGAPGSGANVLT

size: few
length: 12
V: TRBV6-2/TRBV6-3
J: TRBJ2-7
CDR3: ASSQNRISYEQY

size: NA
length: 9
V: TRBV4-1
J: TRBJ1-2
CDR3: ASSYGGGYT

size: NA
length: 13
V: TRBV7-6
J: TRBJ2-7
CDR3: ASSLDGGARGEQY

size: NA
length: 12
V: TRBV18
J: TRBJ2-7
CDR3: ASSPKGGLYEQY

size: many
length: 13
V: TRBV5-6
J: TRBJ1-5
CDR3: ASSRHTGGNQPQH

size: many
length: 14
V: TRBV10-3
J: TRBJ2-7
CDR3: AISDSIAGGSYEQY

size: NA
length: 11
V: TRBV20-1
J: TRBJ2-3
CDR3: SERERSTDTQY

size: few
length: 11
V: TRBV29-1
J: TRBJ1-2
CDR3: SVGDRGFYGYT

size: few
length: 13
V: TRBV12-3/TRBV12-4
J: TRBJ2-7
CDR3: ASSPGPLAGHEQY

size: NA
length: 14
V: TRBV7-9
J: TRBJ1-2
CDR3: ASSPGPGGTFYGYT

size: NA
length: 13
V: TRBV5-4
J: TRBJ2-3
CDR3: ASSPVSVSADTQY

size: few
length: 12
V: TRBV5-1
J: TRBJ2-7
CDR3: ASSPTGRTYEQY

size: few
length: 12
V: TRBV27
J: TRBJ2-7
CDR3: ASTPGQQAYEQY

size: few
length: 13
V: TRBV7-9
J: TRBJ2-4
CDR3: ASSLVQGLPNIQY

size: NA
length: 10
V: TRBV5-1
J: TRBJ2-1
CDR3: ASSQRNNEQF

size: few
length: 11
V: TRBV15
J: TRBJ2-1
CDR3: ATSREWGDEQF

size: few
length: 11
V: TRBV5-8
J: TRBJ2-1
CDR3: ASSSSPYNEQF

size: few
length: 11
V: TRBV7-3
J: TRBJ1-2
CDR3: ASSYDRRSVVR

size: few
length: 11
V: TRBV7-2
J: TRBJ2-1
CDR3: AGAGDSYNEQF

size: few
length: 8
V: TRBV29-1
J: TRBJ2-1
CDR3: SVGVHEQF

size: NA
length: 12
V: TRBV29-1
J: TRBJ2-7
CDR3: SARRDRASYEQY

size: NA
length: 11
V: TRBV11-2
J: TRBJ1-1
CDR3: ASTWTGGTEAF

size: few
length: 13
V: TRBV7-9
J: TRBJ2-1
CDR3: ASRPPTSSYNEQF

size: few
length: 11
V: TRBV29-1
J: TRBJ2-1
CDR3: SSARGVRNEQF

size: NA
length: 10
V: TRBV6-2/TRBV6-3
J: TRBJ2-7
CDR3: ASTGHPYEQY

size: NA
length: 14
V: TRBV27
J: TRBJ2-7
CDR3: ASGPMTGNPSYEQY

size: few
length: 11
V: TRBV5-1
J: TRBJ1-2
CDR3: ASSTDGGEGYT